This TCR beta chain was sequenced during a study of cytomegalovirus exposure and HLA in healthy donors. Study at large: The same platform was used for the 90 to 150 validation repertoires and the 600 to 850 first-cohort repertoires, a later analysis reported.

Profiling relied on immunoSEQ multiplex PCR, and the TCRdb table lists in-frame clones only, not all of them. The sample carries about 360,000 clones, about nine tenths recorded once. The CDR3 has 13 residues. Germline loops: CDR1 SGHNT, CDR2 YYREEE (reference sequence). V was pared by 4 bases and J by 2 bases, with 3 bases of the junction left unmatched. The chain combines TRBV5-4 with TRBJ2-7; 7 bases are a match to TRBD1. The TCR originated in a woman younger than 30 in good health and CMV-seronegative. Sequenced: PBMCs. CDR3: CASSPDRAYEQYF. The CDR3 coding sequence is TGTGCCAGCAGCCCTGACAGGGCCTACGAGCAGTACTTC.